This T cell receptor (beta chain) was obtained from a study of blood T cell repertoires in COVID-19. The V gene lost 4 bases and the J gene lost 2 bases, with 18 bases spanning the gap. The CDR3 extends over 17 amino acids. The V gene's germline CDR1 is MNHEY and CDR2 SVGEGT. Sequencing was performed with immunoSEQ multiplex PCR; in TCRdb, only in-frame clones are kept and a portion is missing. The table has roughly 340,000 clones, more than 80% seen once; the top ten hold approximately 3%. V gene TRBV6-2 or TRBV6-3 combines with J gene TRBJ1-5; D is unclear. Sequencing was carried out using peripheral blood. This receptor was obtained from a woman under 40 with COVID-19, enrolled during active disease. DNA for the CDR3: TGTGCCAGCAGTTTGATTATGCGAAGGGAGGGCAATCAGCCCCAGCATTTT. Translated, it gives CASSLIMRREGNQPQHF.